Detailed here is one T cell receptor (beta chain). This clonotype appeared many times. The antigen this receptor binds is unknown. Per-nucleotide qualities are absent, and no much larger clonotype sits a single base away. This record comes from a study of molecular identifiers for immune sequencing clone quantification (dated by TCRdb to 2016 to 2019). About the full investigation: For a replicate experiment, the RNA from either about 20,000 or 100,000 naive CD8 T cells was divided into five aliquots, and four of those aliquots went on to sequencing. This methods study used CD8 T cells to benchmark TCR RNA copy counting and molecular-identifier clustering-based TCR repertoire sequencing (MIDCIRS). Broad study findings and their caveats: Modeling estimated about 3.3 recovered TCR RNA copies per cell, compared with about 10 by digital PCR, which implies about 32% capture efficiency. Clones above 20 RNA copies held over 99% of molecules in CMV-specific effector cells but under 1% in naive cells. Highly expanded clone sizes could be underestimated because identical TCR molecules may share a barcode. Spiked-in Jurkat TCR RNA (around eleven copies' worth), which is not part of the donor repertoire, was contained in the naive libraries. A single cell's worth of spiked-in Jurkat TCR RNA was reported detectable even among 750,000 to 1,000,000 naive CD8 T cells. Without barcode sub-clustering, chimeric consensus sequences inflated TCR diversity; chimeras reached as high as 47%.

The library was built by means of PCR. The sample was run on an Illumina HiSeq 4000. Bulk TCR libraries were generated as previously described, with the TCR primers listed in Table S5 used. Purification of total RNA was performed with the Qiagen AllPrep DNA/RNA kit. Reads from multiple sequencing runs of the same library were pooled before analysis. Regarding the original processing steps: Reads were retained only if their TCR constant sequence matched exactly, and those retained reads were trimmed to 150 nt and grouped according to their 12-nt molecular barcodes. Reads within each barcode group were sub-clustered using a 15% Levenshtein threshold, and quality-weighted consensus sequences were constructed for each RNA molecule. Non-functional sequences were excluded, and lower-count sequences lying one edit away from another sequence were also excluded. Barcode sub-clusters with fewer than 20% of the maximum read count were removed, based on fitting two negative binomial distributions. TCRdb cleaned the public reads at Q25 with fastp, built clones with MiXCR and kept in-frame beta chains. A single entry per CDR3 protein holds the most common genes and DNA from its merged rows. These V and J calls derive from TCRdb rather than the authors' analysis. The sample contains about 70,000 distinct CDR3 sequences, around 18% of them found a single time. Clones ranked in the top ten supply around 1.5% of the sample.

Libraries of naive CD8 T cells were built from around 18,000 to 910,000 sorted cells, with 10%, 30% or 50% of the purified RNA used. On a BD FACSAria II, naive CD8 T cells were FACS-sorted as CD8+CD4-CCR7+CD45RA+ and collected into RLT Plus buffer. Detection sensitivity was tested by spiking Jurkat RNA equal to over 8 TCR copies' worth into samples containing roughly 19,000-1,000,000 naive CD8 T cells. CD8 T cells were enriched with RosetteSep CD8+ T Cell Enrichment Cocktail and Ficoll-Paque, followed by ACK red cell lysis. Input material: naive CD8+ T cells from blood, with Jurkat cell RNA spiked in. In the paper's terms, the cell subset or site label means: FACS-sorted CD8+CD4-CCR7+CD45RA+ naive T cells. The source is a human donor in good health. Some libraries in this study had Jurkat cell RNA spiked in.

The CDR3 region: CSATPYISTQPGHQRETQYF. Here is the DNA: TGCAGTGCTACGCCGTACATCTCGACCCAACCGGGACATCAGCGGGAGACCCAGTACTTC. The V gene is TRBV20-1 and the J gene is TRBJ2-5, and TRBD1 may be the D gene, going by 6 matching bases. From the germline V gene (reference sequence), CDR1 is DFQATT and CDR2 is SNEGSKA. V was cut back by 4 bases and J by 5 bases, leaving a gap of 35 bases between them. The CDR3 spans 20 residues, from the cysteine through the phenylalanine. CDR3 DNA is the only sequence kept; it has 60 bases, read in frame from the first base.